Presented here are 18 T cell receptor beta chains from one specimen sequenced in a study of blood T cell repertoires in COVID-19. Sequencing used immunoSEQ multiplex PCR; TCRdb keeps in-frame clones, though not all of them. The sample records 200,000 or so clones, 75% to 90% being singletons. The sequenced material came from PBMCs or T cells enriched from blood (not recorded which). Receptors originate from a woman aged 40 to 55 with acute COVID-19.

The CDR3 here is CASRTDRGQYEQYF. DNA of the CDR3: TGTGCCAGCAGGACGGACAGGGGGCAGTACGAGCAGTACTTC. The genes are TRBV2 and TRBJ2-7; 11 bases are shared with TRBD1. Germline trimming cut 6 bases from V and 4 bases from J; bases unmatched to any gene: 5. Germline-derived CDR1 and CDR2 are SNHLY and FYNNEI. The CDR3 runs to 14 residues.

This rearrangement joins TRBV6-5 to TRBJ2-1, with D unclear. The CDR3 length is 13 residues. CDR1 and CDR2 from the germline V gene are MNHEY and SVGAGI. V lost 8 bases and J lost 6, with 14 bases in between. In DNA form, the CDR3 reads TGTGCCAGCCGAGAGGCCGGCGGCAATGAGCAGTTCTTC. Amino acids: CASREAGGNEQFF.

CDR3 sequence: CAISEISAPSTDTQYF. CDR3 nucleotides: TGTGCCATCAGTGAGATTAGCGCACCTAGCACAGATACGCAGTATTTT. The genes are TRBV10-3 and TRBJ2-3, with a tentative D call TRBD2 (5 bases). Trimming shortened V by 2 bases and J by 0 bases, and 12 bases separated the two germline ends. Germline-derived CDR1 and CDR2 are ENHRY and SYGVKD. The CDR3 runs to 16 residues.

The genes are TRBV11-3 and TRBJ2-7; D may be TRBD2 (6 bases). Germline assignment: CDR1 SGHNT and CDR2 YENEEA. This CDR3 is 16 amino acids long. With 2 bases removed from V and 0 bases from J, the gap between germline ends came to 14 bases. The CDR3 reads CASSLRAGLNSYEQYF. CDR3 DNA: TGTGCCAGCAGCTTAAGGGCGGGGCTTAACTCCTACGAGCAGTACTTC.

The genes are TRBV5-1 and TRBJ2-2; the D gene is possibly TRBD2 (5 bases). Between the trimmed V and J ends, which lost 0 bases and 4 bases, there was a span of 10 bases. The germline gives CDR1 SGHRS, CDR2 YFSETQ. This CDR3 spans 15 amino acids. The CDR3 reads CASSLALAGTGELFF. CDR3 bases: TGCGCCAGCAGCTTGGCCCTAGCAGGCACCGGGGAGCTGTTTTTT. Using reference TRBV5-1 and TRBJ2-2 for the parts outside the CDR3, the full variable domain is KAGVTQTPRYLIKTRGQQVTLSCSPISGHRSVSWYQQTPGQGLQFLFEYFSETQRNKGNFPGRFSGRQFSNSRSEMNVSTLELGDSALYLCASSLALAGTGELFFGEGSRLTVL.

This chain joins TRBV6-5 and TRBJ1-2, with 8 nucleotides matching TRBD1. Germline values: CDR1 MNHEY, CDR2 SVGAGI. This CDR3 is built from 15 residues. With V trimmed by 5 bases and J by 8 bases, 13 bases remained unmatched. The CDR3 loop reads CASSQPLRTGQGYTF. The CDR3 region has the DNA TGTGCCAGCAGTCAACCGCTCCGGACAGGGCAAGGCTACACCTTC.

The J gene is TRBJ1-6, the V gene TRBV30; tentatively, D is TRBD1 (6 bases). The CDR3 sequence is 15 residues long. Germline lookup yields CDR1 GTSNPN and CDR2 SVGIG (reference sequence). Between the trimmed V and J ends, which lost 1 base and 10 bases, there was a span of 17 bases. The CDR3 DNA is TGTGCCTGGAGTGCCTCGGGGGGCGCAGGATCACCCCTCCACTTT. Its translation is CAWSASGGAGSPLHF.

The chain combines TRBV9 with TRBJ1-3; D might be TRBD1 (5 bases). The CDR3 has 15 amino acids. V was clipped by 4 bases and J by 0 bases, with 11 bases between them. From germline, CDR1 is SGDLS and CDR2 YYNGEE. CDR3 bases: TGTGCCAGCAGCCCCCGACAGTTCTCTGGAAACACCATATATTTT. Protein sequence: CASSPRQFSGNTIYF.

The chain has TRBV5-4 and TRBJ2-3; a possible D gene is TRBD1 (6 bases). Trimming stripped 0 bases from V and 2 bases from J, with 10 bases between. Germline V CDR1 and CDR2: SGHNT, YYREEE (reference sequence). The CDR3 is 15 residues long. CDR3 amino acids: CASSLGGPNTDTQYF. The CDR3, as DNA: TGTGCCAGCAGCTTGGGGGGGCCCAACACAGATACGCAGTATTTT.

The chain couples TRBV28 to TRBJ1-1; D call uncertain. This CDR3 comprises 14 residues. CDR1 is MDHEN, CDR2 SYDVKM, per germline. Trimming removed 2 bases from V and 8 bases from J, with 15 bases in between. The DNA for the CDR3 is TGTGCCAGCAGTTTAGTGGTCCAGGTTCAGGAAGCTTTCTTT. This encodes CASSLVVQVQEAFF.

The J gene is TRBJ1-2, the V gene TRBV10-3; no clear D. The CDR3 consists of 14 residues. Germline V CDR1 and CDR2: ENHRY, SYGVKD. V was pared by 1 base and J by 4 bases, with 10 bases between. CDR3 protein: CAISELVGSYGYTF. As DNA, the CDR3 is TGTGCCATCAGTGAGTTGGTAGGGAGCTATGGCTACACCTTC.

The chain employs TRBV13 and TRBJ1-1; D ambiguous. V lost 3 bases, J lost 3 bases, and 8 bases lay in between. Germline CDR1 and CDR2: PRHDT and FYEKMQ (reference sequence). The CDR3 extends over 13 amino acids. The DNA for the CDR3 is TGTGCCAGCAGCTTCTCTACCGACACTGAAGCTTTCTTT. This encodes CASSFSTDTEAFF.

The chain recombines TRBV27 with TRBJ1-3; TRBD1 matches at 9 bases. Germline loops: CDR1 MNHEY, CDR2 SMNVEV (reference sequence). This CDR3 is 16 amino acids long. Trimming at V came to 7 bases and at J to 1 base, leaving 8 bases not matched to a gene. The CDR3 nucleotides are TGTGCCAGCATGCCGGGACAGGGTCGGTCTGGAAACACCATATATTTT. This sequence encodes CASMPGQGRSGNTIYF.

The chain employs TRBV6-2 or TRBV6-3 and TRBJ1-6, with D possibly TRBD1 on 5 matching bases. With 5 bases removed from V and 0 bases from J, the gap between germline ends came to 14 bases. The CDR3 is 17 residues long. Germline lookup yields CDR1 MNHEY and CDR2 SVGEGT. The CDR3 bases are TGTGCCAGCAGTCCCCGACAGCCGAGCTCCTATAATTCACCCCTCCACTTT. Its translation: CASSPRQPSSYNSPLHF.

The V call is TRBV9, the J call TRBJ2-2; D unresolved. CDR1 and CDR2 from the germline V gene are SGDLS and YYNGEE. V lost 0 bases, J lost 0 bases, and 3 bases lay in between. This CDR3 contains 14 residues. The CDR3: CASSVVSNTGELFF. The CDR3 DNA is TGTGCCAGCAGCGTAGTATCGAACACCGGGGAGCTGTTTTTT.

This chain connects TRBV3-1 (or the pseudogene TRBV3-2) to TRBJ1-4; 7 nucleotides agree with TRBD1. This CDR3 has 15 amino acids. CDR1 and CDR2 from the germline V gene are LGHDT and YNNKEL (reference sequence). V shed 4 bases and J 3 bases; nucleotides not matched to a gene: 5. The CDR3 coding sequence is TGTGCCAGCAGCCGAACAGGGGTTTCTAATGAAAAACTGTTTTTT. It codes for CASSRTGVSNEKLFF.

The chain has TRBV5-1 and TRBJ1-6, with unresolved D. Between the trimmed V and J ends, which lost 0 bases and 8 bases, there was a span of 18 bases. Germline values: CDR1 SGHRS, CDR2 YFSETQ. This CDR3 is built from 17 residues. The CDR3 sequence: CASSLGARRLDDSPLHF. The CDR3 DNA sequence: TGCGCCAGCAGCTTGGGGGCCAGGCGATTAGACGATTCACCCCTCCACTTT.

This clone was detected once. V is TRBV4-1 and J is TRBJ2-5, with 8 positions matching TRBD1. The V gene end was trimmed by 2 bases and the J gene end by 5 bases; junction bases not matched to a gene: 16. Germline V gives CDR1 MGHRA, CDR2 YSYEKL. The CDR3 runs 18 residues. The CDR3 is CASSQSGGRDRRTETQYF. CDR3 nucleotides: TGCGCCAGCAGCCAATCCGGGGGAAGGGACAGGAGGACCGAGACCCAGTACTTC.